This passage covers 21 T cell receptor beta chains from one sample sequenced in a study of breast tumors, draining lymph nodes, adjacent tissues. From the multiplex PCR reads, TCRdb called clonotypes with MiXCR, one entry per CDR3 protein. This sample carries 20,000 to 25,000 distinct CDR3 sequences, less than 40% of them seen once, and the ten largest clones take roughly 10%. Source material: breast tumor tissue. The receptor source for this set is a female donor with breast cancer. Some clones in this sample may be carry-over from other donors' samples.

By its share, this clonotype is large (0.1 to 1%). The genes are TRBV4-2 and TRBJ2-2, with D maybe TRBD2 (6 bases). This CDR3 has 17 amino acids. Germline CDR1 reads LGHNA; CDR2 reads YNFKEQ. V lost 4 bases to trimming and J lost 4 bases, with 19 bases between them. The CDR3: CASSPSPTGVVTGELFF. CDR3 nucleotides: TGTGCCAGCAGCCCGTCCCCAACGGGAGTTGTCACCGGGGAGCTGTTTTTT.

This clonotype was counted many times. This chain links TRBV6-1 with TRBJ2-3; 10 bases fit TRBD2. Germline assignment: CDR1 MNHNS and CDR2 SASEGT. The CDR3 consists of 17 residues. V was clipped by 1 base and J by 2 bases; unmatched bases: 6. The chain's CDR3 is CASSEGWTSGNTDTQYF. As DNA, the CDR3 is TGTGCCAGCAGTGAAGGGTGGACTAGCGGAAACACAGATACGCAGTATTTT.

The CDR3 bases are TGTGCCAGCAGCTTTACTAGCGGCTTTTGGGAGACCCAGTACTTC. It encodes CASSFTSGFWETQYF. The gene calls are TRBV7-9 and TRBJ2-5; 8 positions agree with TRBD2. The germline V gene has CDR1 SEHNR and CDR2 FQNEAQ (reference sequence). This CDR3 comprises 15 residues. The trim removed 3 bases at V and 5 bases at J, leaving 8 bases unmatched.

This clonotype was seen ten or more times. One end of the junction is discordant with germline, which a read error may explain. The V gene is TRBV7-3, the J gene TRBJ1-6; a weak D match, TRBD1 (6 bases). Germline-derived CDR1 and CDR2 are SGHTA and FQGTGA. The length of the CDR3 is 18 residues. In DNA, the CDR3 is TGTGCCAGCACCTTAGGCAGGGGCCCCCACTCCTATAATTCACCCCTCCACTTT. This sequence encodes CASTLGRGPHSYNSPLHF. Together with reference TRBV7-3 and TRBJ1-6, the CDR3 gives the full variable domain: GAGVSQTPSNKVTEKGKYVELRCDPISGHTALYWYRQSLGQGPEFLIYFQGTGAADDSGLPNDRFFAVRPEGSVSTLKIQRTERGDSAVYLCASTLGRGPHSYNSPLHFGNGTRLTVT.

This clonotype came up many times. The rearrangement links TRBV6-2 or TRBV6-3 to TRBJ2-5, with 13 bases aligning to TRBD2. Germline CDR1 is MNHEY and CDR2 is SVGEGT. Unmatched junction bases numbered 2, after V lost 2 bases and J lost 5 bases. The CDR3 totals 15 residues. Here the CDR3 reads CASSYLTSGRETQYF. Written as DNA, the CDR3 is TGTGCCAGCAGTTACCTGACTAGCGGGAGGGAGACCCAGTACTTC.

Points on this clonotype: With a much larger clone just one base away, this may be a read error. Since no conserved phenylalanine or tryptophan closes the CDR3, a read error is the likely cause. The chain employs TRBV11-2 and TRBJ2-2, with TRBD1 as a possible D gene (5 bases). The V gene's germline CDR1 is SGHAT and CDR2 FQNNGV. CDR3 length equals 15 residues. Trimming cost V 1 base and J 7 bases, with 13 bases left between them. The CDR3 bases are TGTGCCAGCAGCTTAGGGAATATTCAGGGCGGGGAGCTGTTTCTT. Translation: CASSLGNIQGGELFL.

The chain uses TRBV4-3 and TRBJ2-5; D is perhaps TRBD2 (5 bases). The CDR3 has 14 amino acids. V was shortened by 1 base and J by 3 bases, with 9 bases between the two germline ends. Germline V gene lookup returns CDR1 LGHNA and CDR2 YSLEER. The CDR3 DNA is TGCGCCAGCAGCCAAGGACTAAGCAAAGAGACCCAGTACTTC. This encodes CASSQGLSKETQYF.

This clonotype was counted at least ten times. The V and J genes are TRBV6-6 and TRBJ2-5; 9 positions agree with TRBD1. V shed 2 bases, J shed 5 bases, and the junction held 3 bases outside the gene matches. The germline gives CDR1 MNHNY, CDR2 SVGAGI (reference sequence). The CDR3 consists of 14 residues. In DNA, the CDR3 is TGTGCCAGCAGTTACGACAGGGGGAGGGAGACCCAGTACTTC. It translates to CASSYDRGRETQYF.

This clonotype was observed many times. The CDR3 nucleotides read TGTGCCAGCAGTTTAGCGCTTAATTCACCCCTCCACTTT. Residues: CASSLALNSPLHF. The gene calls are TRBV27 and TRBJ1-6; no firm D call. Germline CDR1 reads MNHEY; CDR2 reads SMNVEV (reference sequence). CDR3 length equals 13 residues. Trimming cost V 2 bases and J 6 bases, with 5 bases left between them.

This clonotype was detected many times. This sequence joins TRBV20-1 and TRBJ2-1, with D perhaps matching TRBD1 or TRBD2 (5 bases each). Per the germline V gene, CDR1 is DFQATT and CDR2 is SNEGSKA (reference sequence). The CDR3 loop spans 14 amino acids. The V gene lost 6 bases and the J gene lost 4 bases, with 16 bases spanning the gap. The CDR3 sequence: CSALHGGTYNEQFF. In nucleotides, the CDR3 is TGCAGTGCCCTGCATGGGGGAACATACAATGAGCAGTTCTTC.

Concerning this clonotype itself: One base away lies a much larger clone, so this may be a sequencing read error. The CDR3 end shows no conserved phenylalanine or tryptophan, and so a read error is likely. The chain carries TRBV25-1 and TRBJ2-3, with TRBD2 matching 9 bases. Trimming cost V 7 bases and J 4 bases; bases outside gene matches: 9. Germline lookup yields CDR1 MGHDK and CDR2 SYGVNS. The CDR3 is made up of 15 amino acids. The CDR3 protein is CASTPGLAGSDTQYL. The DNA for the CDR3 is TGTGCCAGCACCCCGGGACTAGCAGGGTCAGATACGCAGTATCTT.

Only one count was recorded for this clonotype. This clone may be a read error of a much larger clone one base away. V is TRBV5-6 and J is TRBJ2-1, with a weak D call TRBD2 (6 bases). Germline CDR1 SGHDT, CDR2 YYEEEE. This CDR3 has 13 residues. CDR3 bases: TGTGCCAGCAGCCAGGGACTTTACAATGAGCAGTCCTTC. Translated: CASSQGLYNEQSF.

This clonotype was seen ten or more times. The V gene is TRBV5-6, the J gene TRBJ2-7; 7 nucleotides agree with TRBD1. The germline V gene has CDR1 SGHDT and CDR2 YYEEEE. CDR3 size: 14 residues. The junction had 2 bases not matched to a gene; V was cut back by 0 bases and J by 2 bases. CDR3: CASSLGGQTYEQYF. In nucleotides, the CDR3 is TGTGCCAGCAGCTTGGGGGGACAGACCTACGAGCAGTACTTC.

This sequence joins TRBV28 and TRBJ2-5; D is uncertain. The germline V gene encodes CDR1 MDHEN and CDR2 SYDVKM. CDR3 size: 15 residues. V was clipped by 1 base and J by 2 bases, with 11 bases between them. The CDR3 bases are TGTGCCAGCAGTTTATACAGCCTAAAACAAGAGACCCAGTACTTC. This translates into CASSLYSLKQETQYF. The full variable domain, completed using reference TRBV28 and TRBJ2-5, is DVKVTQSSRYLVKRTGEKVFLECVQDMDHENMFWYRQDPGLGLRLIYFSYDVKMKEKGDIPEGYSVSREKKERFSLILESASTNQTSMYLCASSLYSLKQETQYFGPGTRLLVL.

About this clonotype: Possible read error: a much larger clone is one base away. CDR3 sequence reads: CANSLGKTCEQYF. The CDR3 DNA reads as TGTGCCAACAGCTTAGGGAAGACCTGCGAGCAGTACTTC. The rearrangement links TRBV7-3 to TRBJ2-7; D call uncertain. Germline loops: CDR1 SGHTA, CDR2 FQGTGA. This CDR3 is 13 amino acids long.

Notes on this clonotype: This may come from a read error, since a much larger clone is one base off. This chain connects TRBV28 to TRBJ2-1; 10 bases are a match to TRBD2. Germline-derived CDR1 and CDR2 are MDHEN and SYDVKM. CDR3 length equals 15 residues. The CDR3 DNA reads as TGTGCCAGCAGTTTTGCTAGCGGGAGAAGCAATAAGCAGTTCTTC. Translated, it gives CASSFASGRSNKQFF.

This clonotype has only a few counts. The genes are TRBV28 and TRBJ1-2, with a possible D match to TRBD1 (5 bases). The CDR3 length is 11 residues. The V gene's germline CDR1 is MDHEN and CDR2 SYDVKM. Deletions cut 3 bases from V and 8 bases from J, with 7 bases between. Written as DNA, the CDR3 is TGTGCCAGCAGTTTGGGGGGAGGCTACACCTTC. Translating gives CASSLGGGYTF.

The chain recombines TRBV20-1 with TRBJ1-4, with D maybe TRBD1 (6 bases). This CDR3 region has 12 residues. The ends were cut back, 6 bases at V and 5 bases at J, with 10 bases in the middle. Germline V gene lookup returns CDR1 DFQATT and CDR2 SNEGSKA (reference sequence). The CDR3 reads CSARGPNEKLFF. CDR3 nucleotides: TGCAGTGCCAGGGGACCGAATGAAAAACTGTTTTTT.

This clonotype appeared many times. This chain uses TRBV12-5 with TRBJ2-7; D gene uncertain. The CDR3 extends over 14 amino acids. V was clipped by 4 bases and J by 0 bases, with 10 bases between them. Per the germline V gene, CDR1 is LGHNT and CDR2 is FRNRAP. CDR3 in DNA: TGTGCTAGTGGTTCCTGGCCGAGCTCCTACGAGCAGTACTTC. Its protein product is CASGSWPSSYEQYF.

This clonotype was seen ten or more times. The V call is TRBV10-2, the J call TRBJ2-1; D is possibly TRBD2 (6 bases). Deletions cut 8 bases from V and 9 bases from J, with 11 bases between. CDR3 length: 11 residues. Germline V gives CDR1 WSHSY, CDR2 SAAADI. In DNA, the CDR3 is TGCGCCAGCCGACATAGCGGTGAGCAGTTCTTC. Residues: CASRHSGEQFF.

This rearrangement joins TRBV12-3 or TRBV12-4 to TRBJ2-3, with D unresolved. Trimming took 3 bases from V and 1 from J, leaving 5 bases between them. The CDR3 extends over 13 amino acids. The CDR3 DNA reads as TGTGCCAGCAGTTTTACGGGCACAGATACGCAGTATTTT. Translation: CASSFTGTDTQYF.